This T cell receptor (beta chain) was sequenced in a study of blood T cell repertoires in COVID-19. Study at large: COVID-19 samples from acute and convalescent phases originated in the United States, Italy and Spain. Sample material is recorded as cDNA or gDNA derived from T cells, B-cell-depleted T cells, or PBMCs.

Per the original methods: Estimation of nucleated cell counts was performed using reference gene primer amplification. The repertoire was sequenced with immunoSEQ multiplex PCR; TCRdb's copy has only in-frame clones and lacks some. The V and J calls and clone size were taken over from that table, and D and trimming were inferred from the DNA. This sample carries just over 650,000 clones, just under 90% of them seen once, and the ten largest clones take under 0.3%. Germline-derived CDR1 and CDR2 are LNHDA and SQIVND (reference sequence). The length of the CDR3 is 13 residues. Between the trimmed V and J ends, which lost 3 bases and 2 bases, there was a span of 8 bases.

The V gene is TRBV19, the J gene TRBJ2-7; perhaps TRBD2 as D (6 bases). This TCR was recovered from a woman under 30 with acute or convalescent COVID-19. The sequencing input was peripheral blood. Here the CDR3 reads CASSIPGAYEQYF. CDR3 DNA sequence: TGTGCCAGTAGTATCCCGGGGGCCTACGAGCAGTACTTC.